The 28 T cell receptor beta chains reported below all come from one sample, sequenced in a study of cytomegalovirus exposure and HLA in healthy donors. Method: immunoSEQ multiplex PCR; TCRdb's copy keeps in-frame clones and lacks some. This table has approximately 100,000 clones, less than 90% appearing once. The sequencing input was PBMCs. The receptors here all came from a woman aged 18 to 35 in good health and CMV-seropositive.

This chain connects TRBV29-1 to TRBJ1-1, with D perhaps matching TRBD1 (6 bases). Trimming removed 5 bases at V and 4 bases at J, with 14 bases between. The CDR3 has 13 amino acids. The germline CDR1 and CDR2 sequences are SQVTM and ANQGSEA. CDR3 bases: TGCAGCGTTTATCTGGGGGCGGTCACTGAAGCTTTCTTT. As protein: CSVYLGAVTEAFF.

This chain joins TRBV10-3 and TRBJ2-5; D is unclear. The CDR3 consists of 16 residues. V shed 3 bases and J shed 1 base, with 15 bases lying between them. In germline, CDR1 is ENHRY, CDR2 SYGVKD. CDR3 DNA: TGTGCCATCAGTGATCGCTCGAACAGTCCCCAAGAGACCCAGTACTTC. Residues: CAISDRSNSPQETQYF.

This chain connects TRBV7-8 to TRBJ2-7; TRBD1 is a possible D gene (5 bases). This CDR3 region has 19 residues. CDR1 is SGHVS, CDR2 FQNEAQ, per germline. Trimming took 1 base from V and 7 from J, leaving 29 bases between them. The CDR3 here is CASSLGLGQGNLLRLEQYF. CDR3 in DNA: TGTGCCAGCAGCTTAGGGTTGGGGCAGGGAAATCTACTACGTTTGGAGCAGTACTTC.

The chain employs TRBV18 and TRBJ2-7, with 7 bases that match TRBD1. CDR1 and CDR2 (germline): KGHSH, LQKENI. The trim removed 4 bases at V and 2 bases at J, leaving 8 bases unmatched. This CDR3 has 15 amino acids. The CDR3 sequence: CASSLRGDSTYEQYV. The DNA for the CDR3 is TGTGCCAGCTCACTCCGTGGGGACAGTACCTACGAGCAGTACGTC.

V gene TRBV5-6 combines with J gene TRBJ1-6; 8 positions agree with TRBD1. J was trimmed by 5 bases and V by 0 bases; bases with no gene match: 13. This CDR3 has 19 residues. Germline CDR1 SGHDT, CDR2 YYEEEE. The CDR3 protein is CASSLVSSGTGINNSPLHF. The CDR3 nucleotides read TGTGCCAGCAGCTTGGTATCATCCGGGACAGGTATAAATAATTCACCCCTCCACTTT.

The V call is TRBV18, the J call TRBJ2-2; TRBD1 matches at 7 bases. CDR3 length: 15 residues. Germline CDR1 reads KGHSH; CDR2 reads LQKENI. J lost 3 bases, V lost 1 base, and 2 bases had no gene match. This CDR3 is CASSPQGADTGELFF. The CDR3 region has the DNA TGTGCCAGCTCACCACAGGGGGCAGACACCGGGGAGCTGTTTTTT.

The CDR3 DNA reads as TGTGCCAGCAGTGACTCGGCTAGCGGCACAGATACGCAGTATTTT. This translates into CASSDSASGTDTQYF. The chain has TRBV6-4 and TRBJ2-3; tentatively, D is TRBD2 (6 bases). V was clipped by 0 bases and J by 1 base, with 8 bases between them. The CDR3 has 15 residues. Germline CDR1 reads MRHNA; CDR2 reads SNTAGT.

The chain joins TRBV27 to TRBJ2-4, with D possibly being TRBD2 (6 bases). The CDR3 loop spans 16 amino acids. In germline, CDR1 is MNHEY, CDR2 SMNVEV (reference sequence). The ends were cut back, 1 base at V and 5 bases at J, with 15 bases in the middle. The CDR3 is CASSLCKGLQENIQYF. The CDR3 coding sequence is TGTGCCAGCAGTTTATGCAAGGGACTGCAGGAAAACATTCAGTACTTC.

V and J are TRBV7-6 and TRBJ2-5, with D possibly being TRBD2 (6 bases). The CDR3 covers 13 residues. Per the germline V gene, CDR1 is SGHVS and CDR2 is FNYEAQ. V lost 5 bases to trimming and J lost 5 bases, with 12 bases between them. Here the CDR3 reads CASSKSREETQYF. The CDR3 DNA reads TGTGCCAGCAGCAAAAGTCGGGAGGAGACCCAGTACTTC.

The chain joins TRBV19 to TRBJ2-6; TRBD1 matches at 10 bases. The CDR3 sequence is 16 residues long. V dropped 4 bases and J dropped 2; count of bases not matched to a gene: 2. The germline CDR1 and CDR2 sequences are LNHDA and SQIVND (reference sequence). CDR3 region: CASSTGQGAGANVLTF. The CDR3 DNA follows: TGTGCCAGTAGTACCGGACAGGGGGCTGGGGCCAACGTCCTGACTTTC.

The chain employs TRBV6-5 and TRBJ1-3; 7 bases align to TRBD1. The length of the CDR3 is 15 residues. Losses at the gene ends were 0 bases for V and 2 bases for J; bases not matched to a gene: 1. Germline lookup yields CDR1 MNHEY and CDR2 SVGAGI. DNA for the CDR3: TGTGCCAGCAGTTACTCGACAGGGACTGGAAACACCATATATTTT. This codes for CASSYSTGTGNTIYF.

The chain links TRBV5-6 to TRBJ1-3, with 8 positions matching TRBD1. There are 15 residues in the CDR3. CDR1 SGHDT and CDR2 YYEEEE come from the germline V gene. Trimming removed 4 bases from V and 3 bases from J; junction bases left unmatched: 6. The DNA of the CDR3 is TGTGCCAGCAGCGTGGACAGGGTCGGTGGAAACACCATATATTTT. Its translation: CASSVDRVGGNTIYF. Full variable domain (rest looked up from reference TRBV5-6 and TRBJ1-3): DAGVTQSPTHLIKTRGQQVTLRCSPKSGHDTVSWYQQALGQGPQFIFQYYEEEERQRGNFPDRFSGHQFPNYSSELNVNALLLGDSALYLCASSVDRVGGNTIYFGEGSWLTVV.

This clone was seen once. The rearrangement links TRBV7-6 to TRBJ1-1; D is ambiguous. V was cut by 8 bases and J by 2 bases, with 6 bases left in between. Looked up from germline, CDR1 is SGHVS and CDR2 is FNYEAQ. The CDR3 spans 11 residues. The CDR3 reads CASPTNTEAFF. The CDR3 region has the DNA TGTGCCAGCCCAACTAACACTGAAGCTTTCTTT.

The V gene is TRBV6-4, the J gene TRBJ1-6; a possible D gene is TRBD1 (6 bases). The CDR3 spans 17 residues. V lost 0 bases to trimming and J lost 9 bases, with 18 bases between them. Germline V lookup: CDR1 MRHNA, CDR2 SNTAGT. CDR3 residues: CASSDSKQGLTSSPLHF. The CDR3 region has the DNA TGTGCCAGCAGTGACTCGAAACAGGGTCTGACTTCTTCACCCCTCCACTTT.

This rearrangement joins TRBV7-2 to TRBJ1-5, with TRBD1 matching 9 bases. The CDR3 runs to 15 residues. CDR1 is SGHTA, CDR2 FQGNSA, per germline. Trimming cost V 4 bases and J 4 bases; bases outside gene matches: 5. Written as DNA, the CDR3 is TGTGCCAGCAGCTCCGGGACAGGGACTAATCAGCCCCAGCATTTT. It is translated as CASSSGTGTNQPQHF.

The chain employs TRBV19 and TRBJ2-1, with D tentatively TRBD1 (5 bases). Germline CDR1 is LNHDA and CDR2 is SQIVND (reference sequence). The V gene lost 10 bases and the J gene lost 3 bases, with 10 bases spanning the gap. The length of the CDR3 is 12 residues. CDR3 DNA: TGTGCCACCTGGGGCAGCTACAATGAGCAGTTCTTC. Residues: CATWGSYNEQFF.

V usage is TRBV10-1 and J usage is TRBJ2-3; 9 positions match TRBD2. CDR3 length equals 15 residues. Looked up from germline, CDR1 is WNHNN and CDR2 is SYGVQD (reference sequence). The CDR3 DNA sequence: TGCGCGACCGTAGCGGGGGCCACGCACACAGATACGCAGTATTTT. Amino acids: CATVAGATHTDTQYF.

J is TRBJ2-3 and V is TRBV7-2; maybe TRBD2 (5 bases). CDR1 SGHTA and CDR2 FQGNSA come from the germline V gene. Trimming shortened V by 1 base and J by 0 bases, and 11 bases separated the two germline ends. The CDR3 covers 16 residues. The CDR3 sequence is CASSLVPGSSTDTQYF. CDR3 sequence (DNA): TGTGCCAGCAGCTTAGTGCCGGGATCGAGCACAGATACGCAGTATTTT.

V usage is TRBV6-5 and J usage is TRBJ2-1, with D possibly TRBD2 on 7 matching bases. This CDR3 is 14 amino acids long. Germline V gene sequence: CDR1 MNHEY, CDR2 SVGAGI. Trimming left V 8 bases short and J 7 bases short, with 18 bases between. DNA of the CDR3: TGTGCCAGCCAAAAGGGAGGGGGGGATAATGAGCAGTTCTTC. It specifies CASQKGGGDNEQFF.

The V and J genes are TRBV6-6 and TRBJ2-2, with no clear D. Trimming took 2 bases from V and 1 from J, leaving 11 bases between them. Germline CDR1 and CDR2: MNHNY and SVGAGI (reference sequence). This CDR3 is built from 16 residues. CDR3 amino acids: CASSYTKGGNTGELFF. CDR3 sequence (DNA): TGTGCCAGCAGTTACACGAAAGGCGGGAACACCGGGGAGCTGTTTTTT.

This chain connects TRBV28 to TRBJ1-2, with a tentative D call TRBD1 (5 bases). Germline V gene lookup returns CDR1 MDHEN and CDR2 SYDVKM. The CDR3 has 13 residues. Trimming pared 6 bases from V and 2 bases from J, leaving 10 bases between. CDR3 sequence reads: CASRATANYGYTF. The CDR3 DNA is TGTGCCAGCAGGGCGACAGCAAACTATGGCTACACCTTC.

This chain connects TRBV6-1 to TRBJ2-2, with TRBD2 matching 11 bases. This CDR3 is built from 14 residues. V gave up 8 bases and J gave up 3 bases; unmatched junction bases: 2. The V gene's germline CDR1 is MNHNS and CDR2 SASEGT. The CDR3 loop is CASFSGGDTGELFF. The CDR3 nucleotides read TGTGCCAGCTTTAGCGGGGGGGACACCGGGGAGCTGTTTTTT.

Written as DNA, the CDR3 is TGTGCCAGCAGTCACTCTACCGAGAACACTGAAGCTTTCTTT. Translated, it gives CASSHSTENTEAFF. The V and J genes are TRBV28 and TRBJ1-1; no clear D gene. The CDR3 covers 14 residues. Germline CDR1 MDHEN, CDR2 SYDVKM. V lost 5 bases to trimming and J lost 1 base, with 11 bases between them.

The chain uses TRBV27 and TRBJ1-1, with D perhaps TRBD1 (5 bases). CDR1 is MNHEY and CDR2 is SMNVEV in the germline V gene (reference sequence). With 0 bases removed from V and 8 bases from J, the gap between germline ends came to 10 bases. This CDR3 spans 13 amino acids. In DNA form, the CDR3 reads TGTGCCAGCAGTTTATCGCCAGGGCCCGAAGCTTTCTTT. Protein sequence: CASSLSPGPEAFF.

The chain carries TRBV6-1 and TRBJ1-1; TRBD1 agrees at 7 bases. The CDR3 loop spans 13 amino acids. Germline loops: CDR1 MNHNS, CDR2 SASEGT. Trimming at V came to 5 bases and at J to 10 bases, leaving 10 bases not matched to a gene. This CDR3 is CASSLNRGEVAFF. CDR3 bases: TGTGCCAGCAGTTTGAACAGGGGAGAGGTAGCTTTCTTT.

The rearrangement links TRBV19 to TRBJ2-2; 7 bases are shared with TRBD2. The CDR3 consists of 15 residues. Germline V lookup: CDR1 LNHDA, CDR2 SQIVND (reference sequence). V lost 6 bases, J lost 2 bases, and 6 bases stayed unmatched. The CDR3 DNA sequence: TGTGCCAGTAGACAAGCGGGGACCAACACCGGGGAGCTGTTTTTT. It yields the protein CASRQAGTNTGELFF.

The rearrangement joins TRBV9 to TRBJ2-2, with D hard to call. Germline V gives CDR1 SGDLS, CDR2 YYNGEE. The CDR3 has 13 residues. Trimming stripped 8 bases from V and 4 bases from J, with 12 bases between. CDR3 loop: CASAATGTGELFF. The CDR3 DNA is TGTGCCAGTGCAGCGACGGGCACCGGGGAGCTGTTTTTT.

The V gene is TRBV6-5, the J gene TRBJ1-1; D remains unclear. With 4 bases removed from V and 10 bases from J, the gap between germline ends came to 22 bases. Germline CDR1 is MNHEY and CDR2 is SVGAGI. CDR3 length: 15 amino acids. CDR3 in amino acids: CASSLWGPTLAGAFF. The CDR3 nucleotides are TGTGCCAGCAGTTTGTGGGGTCCCACCCTGGCGGGAGCTTTCTTT.